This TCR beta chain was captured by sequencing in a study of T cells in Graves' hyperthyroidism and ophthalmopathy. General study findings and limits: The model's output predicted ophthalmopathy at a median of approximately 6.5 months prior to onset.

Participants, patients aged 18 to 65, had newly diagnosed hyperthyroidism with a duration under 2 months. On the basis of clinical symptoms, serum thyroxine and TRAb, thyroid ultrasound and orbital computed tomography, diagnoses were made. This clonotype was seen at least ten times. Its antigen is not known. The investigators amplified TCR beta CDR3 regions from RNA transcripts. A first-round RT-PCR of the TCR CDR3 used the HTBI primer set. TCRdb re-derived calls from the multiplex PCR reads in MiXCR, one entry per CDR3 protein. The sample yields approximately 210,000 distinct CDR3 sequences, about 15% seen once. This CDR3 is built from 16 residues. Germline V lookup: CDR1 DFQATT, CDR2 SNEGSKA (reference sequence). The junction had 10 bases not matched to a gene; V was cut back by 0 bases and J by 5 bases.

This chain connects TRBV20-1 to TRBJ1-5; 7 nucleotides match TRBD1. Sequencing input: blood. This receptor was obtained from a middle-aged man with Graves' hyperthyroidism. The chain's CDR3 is CSARDMNRGLDQPQHF. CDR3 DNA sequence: TGCAGTGCTAGAGACATGAACAGGGGCCTTGATCAGCCCCAGCATTTT.